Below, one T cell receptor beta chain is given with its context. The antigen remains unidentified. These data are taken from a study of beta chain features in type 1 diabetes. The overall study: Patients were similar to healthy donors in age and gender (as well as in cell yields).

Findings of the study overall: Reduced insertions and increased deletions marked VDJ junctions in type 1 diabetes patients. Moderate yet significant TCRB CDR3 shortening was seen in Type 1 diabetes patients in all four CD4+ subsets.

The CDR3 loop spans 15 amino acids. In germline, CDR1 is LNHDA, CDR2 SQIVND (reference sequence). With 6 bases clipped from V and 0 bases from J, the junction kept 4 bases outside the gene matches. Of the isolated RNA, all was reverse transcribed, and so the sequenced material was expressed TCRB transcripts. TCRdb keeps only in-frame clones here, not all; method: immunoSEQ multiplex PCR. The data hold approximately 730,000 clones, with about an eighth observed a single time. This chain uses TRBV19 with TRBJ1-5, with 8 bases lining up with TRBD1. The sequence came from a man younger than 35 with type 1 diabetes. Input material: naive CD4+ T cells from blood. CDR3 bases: TGTGCCAGTAGGACAGGGGCTAATAGCAATCAGCCCCAGCATTTT. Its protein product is CASRTGANSNQPQHF.